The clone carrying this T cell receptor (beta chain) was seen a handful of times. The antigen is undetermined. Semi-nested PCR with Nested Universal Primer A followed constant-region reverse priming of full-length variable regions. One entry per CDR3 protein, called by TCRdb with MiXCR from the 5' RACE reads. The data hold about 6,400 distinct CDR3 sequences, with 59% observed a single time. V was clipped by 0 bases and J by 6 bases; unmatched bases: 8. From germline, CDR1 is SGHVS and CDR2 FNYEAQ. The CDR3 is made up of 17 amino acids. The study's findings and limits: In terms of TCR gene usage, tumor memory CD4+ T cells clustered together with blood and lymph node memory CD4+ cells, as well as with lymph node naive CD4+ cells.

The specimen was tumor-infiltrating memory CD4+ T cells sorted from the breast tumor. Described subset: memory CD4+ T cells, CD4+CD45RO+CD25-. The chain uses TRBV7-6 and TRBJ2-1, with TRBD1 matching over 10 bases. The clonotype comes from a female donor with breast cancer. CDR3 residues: CASSLARVGDRGNEQFF. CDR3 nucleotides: TGTGCCAGCAGCTTAGCTAGGGTTGGGGACAGGGGCAATGAGCAGTTCTTC. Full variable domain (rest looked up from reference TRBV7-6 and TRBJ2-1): GAGVSQSPRYKVTKRGQDVALRCDPISGHVSLYWYRQALGQGPEFLTYFNYEAQQDKSGLPNDRFSAERPEGSISTLTIQRTEQRDSAMYRCASSLARVGDRGNEQFFGPGTRLTVL.